Listed below are T cell receptor beta chains from one sample, sequenced in a study of tissue T cells after allogeneic stem cell transplantation. Assay: immunoSEQ multiplex PCR; the TCRdb copy retains only in-frame clones and omits some. This sample has about 3,300 clones, with 64% found just once. Sequencing used jejunal tissue, obtained at autopsy. Receptors were obtained from an older male patient with steroid-refractory graft-versus-host disease after an allogeneic stem cell transplant. T cells may partly derive from the graft donor. The CDR3 runs from the conserved cysteine through the conserved F or W. Each record gives: V gene, CDR3 length, J gene, clone size, D gene, CDR3 protein, CDR3 DNA. The D gene is left open where the match is weak. Size is omitted from some rows. Given values are once, few, many or a class for expanded clones.

>TRBV5-6|15|TRBJ2-5|NA|TRBD2
CARSWGAGGGETQYF
TGTGCCCGCAGCTGGGGGGCCGGGGGGGGAGAGACCCAGTACTTC
>TRBV6-6|13|TRBJ2-3|NA|NA
CASSSSDRNTQYF
TGTGCCAGCAGTTCCTCGGACCGGAATACGCAGTATTTT
>TRBV4-3|15|TRBJ2-7|NA|NA
CASSQGRSVTYEQYF
TGCGCCAGCAGCCAAGGGCGTAGCGTCACCTACGAGCAGTACTTC
>TRBV3-1/TRBV3-2|18|TRBJ1-6|NA|TRBD1
CASSPRWGGTAFNSPLHF
TGTGCCAGCAGCCCCCGGTGGGGCGGGACAGCTTTTAATTCACCCCTCCACTTT
>TRBV4-3|16|TRBJ2-7|NA|TRBD1
CASSQEGPGGWYEQYF
TGCGCCAGCAGCCAAGAAGGACCAGGGGGATGGTACGAGCAGTACTTC
>TRBV5-6|13|TRBJ1-2|NA|TRBD1
CASSQDRVSGYTF
TGTGCCAGCAGCCAAGACAGGGTGTCAGGCTACACCTTC
>TRBV7-8|13|TRBJ1-1|NA|NA
CASSLPWSTEAFF
TGTGCCAGCAGCCTCCCCTGGAGCACTGAAGCTTTCTTT
>TRBV10-3|17|TRBJ2-6|NA|NA
CAISESTGSSGANVLTF
TGTGCCATCAGTGAGTCAACAGGGTCATCTGGGGCCAACGTCCTGACTTTC
>TRBV7-3|16|TRBJ2-3|NA|TRBD2
CASSLKGRGSTDTQYF
TGTGCCAGCAGCTTAAAGGGGCGGGGGAGCACAGATACGCAGTATTTT
>TRBV6-5|11|TRBJ2-3|NA|NA
CASSSTDTQYF
TGTGCCAGCAGTTCCACAGATACGCAGTATTTT
>TRBV9|15|TRBJ1-4|NA|TRBD1
CASSVDGQGGEKLFF
TGTGCCAGCAGCGTAGATGGACAGGGGGGTGAAAAACTGTTTTTT
>TRBV3-1/TRBV3-2|14|TRBJ2-1|NA|TRBD2
CASSFLAGSNEQFF
TGTGCCAGCAGCTTCTTAGCGGGAAGCAATGAGCAGTTCTTC
>TRBV6-1|16|TRBJ1-1|NA|TRBD1
CASSGYPGTGIPEAFF
TGTGCCAGCAGTGGGTATCCCGGGACAGGGATTCCTGAAGCTTTCTTT
>TRBV11-2|14|TRBJ2-2|few|TRBD2
CATQIRAGTGELFF
TGTGCCACCCAAATTAGAGCGGGGACCGGGGAGCTGTTTTTT
>TRBV14|15|TRBJ1-3|few|NA
CASSQEVQGVDTIYF
TGTGCCAGCAGCCAAGAGGTGCAGGGTGTGGACACCATATATTTT
>TRBV10-3|16|TRBJ1-4|large|NA
CAISDESWATNEKLFF
TGTGCCATCAGTGACGAGTCCTGGGCGACTAATGAAAAACTGTTTTTT
>TRBV7-9|12|TRBJ1-1|once|NA
CASSLDRNVAFF
TGTGCCAGCAGCTTAGACCGCAACGTAGCTTTCTTT
>TRBV11-1|15|TRBJ1-6|NA|TRBD1
CASSLETGRGSPLHF
TGTGCCAGCAGCTTAGAGACAGGGAGGGGATCACCCCTCCACTTT
>TRBV5-1|15|TRBJ2-1|NA|NA
CASSLEGTSGGEQFF
TGCGCCAGCAGCTTGGAGGGGACATCGGGAGGCGAGCAGTTCTTC
>TRBV7-2|11|TRBJ2-1|NA|NA
CASSLEFEQFF
TGTGCCAGCAGCTTAGAGTTTGAGCAGTTCTTC
>TRBV6-2/TRBV6-3|13|TRBJ2-5|NA|NA
CASSGDRWETQYF
TGTGCCAGCAGTGGCGACAGGTGGGAGACCCAGTACTTC
>TRBV10-1|16|TRBJ2-4|NA|TRBD1
CASRGTGVSAKNIQYF
TGCGCCAGCAGGGGGACAGGGGTTTCGGCCAAAAACATTCAGTACTTC
>TRBV11-2|15|TRBJ2-3|NA|NA
CASSQRRGSTDTQYF
TGTGCCAGCAGCCAACGGAGGGGTAGCACAGATACGCAGTATTTT
>TRBV6-2/TRBV6-3|14|TRBJ2-3|NA|NA
CASSWRYSTDTQYF
TGTGCCAGCAGTTGGCGTTATAGCACAGATACGCAGTATTTT
>TRBV3-1/TRBV3-2|13|TRBJ1-6|NA|NA
CASSPTGNSPLHF
TGTGCCAGCAGCCCGACAGGCAATTCACCCCTCCACTTT